These 12 T cell receptor beta chains share one sample of origin, sequenced in a study of early T cells in non-severe SARS-CoV-2 infection. One entry per CDR3 protein results from TCRdb running MiXCR on the 5' RACE reads. The sample yields 15,000 to 25,000 distinct CDR3 sequences, 4.2% seen once. The sequenced sample consisted of whole blood. These TCRs come from an adult who was a healthcare worker with PCR-confirmed SARS-CoV-2 infection or an uninfected control (not recorded which).

This clonotype was detected many times. This rearrangement joins TRBV7-2 to TRBJ2-7; 10 bases line up with TRBD1. The germline gives CDR1 SGHTA, CDR2 FQGNSA. V dropped 1 base and J dropped 2; count of bases not matched to a gene: 2. The CDR3 extends over 15 amino acids. Written as DNA, the CDR3 is TGTGCCAGCAGCTTAGAGGGGACAGGGGCCTACGAGCAGTACTTC. Translation: CASSLEGTGAYEQYF.

Many counts were recorded for this clonotype. The V gene is TRBV20-1, the J gene TRBJ1-1, with D hard to call. The CDR3 consists of 15 residues. Per germline, CDR1 DFQATT and CDR2 SNEGSKA (reference sequence). The germline V and J ends were trimmed by 0 bases and 3 bases, with 14 bases remaining between them. The CDR3 DNA reads TGCAGTGCTAGAGATCGACGAGTGACGGACACTGAAGCTTTCTTT. This codes for CSARDRRVTDTEAFF.

This clonotype ranks as medium-sized. V gene TRBV30 combines with J gene TRBJ2-3, with D unclear. The CDR3 consists of 12 residues. V was trimmed by 1 base and J by 14 bases, leaving 16 bases between them. In germline, CDR1 is GTSNPN, CDR2 SVGIG (reference sequence). The CDR3 DNA reads TGTGCCTGGAGTGCGGATCCCTACACGGCGTATTTT. It translates to CAWSADPYTAYF.

The chain joins TRBV4-1 to TRBJ1-2, with a weak D call TRBD1 (6 bases). V was trimmed by 1 base and J by 3 bases, leaving 15 bases between them. Germline lookup yields CDR1 MGHRA and CDR2 YSYEKL. CDR3 length: 16 residues. The DNA for the CDR3 is TGCGCCAGCAGCCAAGTCATATCAGGGGATCACTATGGCTACACCTTC. Its protein is CASSQVISGDHYGYTF.

This clonotype was recorded at least ten times. The V call is TRBV19, the J call TRBJ1-4; 7 positions match TRBD1. The CDR3 length is 15 residues. V shed 4 bases and J 7 bases; nucleotides not matched to a gene: 9. Germline V gene lookup returns CDR1 LNHDA and CDR2 SQIVND (reference sequence). CDR3 coding DNA: TGTGCCAGTAGTACAGACAGGGCGGGCGGTGAAAAACTGTTTTTT. Its protein product is CASSTDRAGGEKLFF.

The chain combines TRBV3-1 with TRBJ2-1, with 9 bases matching TRBD2. The CDR3 is 17 amino acids. Germline values: CDR1 LGHDT, CDR2 YNNKEL (reference sequence). V was pared by 5 bases and J by 3 bases, with 11 bases of the junction left unmatched. The CDR3, as DNA: TGTGCCAGCAGCACAAAGAGGCGGGGGGGCTTCTACAATGAGCAGTTCTTC. Translated, it gives CASSTKRRGGFYNEQFF.

The chain uses TRBV6-5 and TRBJ2-7, with 12 bases that match TRBD1. V shed 3 bases and J 7 bases; nucleotides not matched to a gene: 7. Germline values: CDR1 MNHEY, CDR2 SVGAGI. The CDR3 contains 15 residues. For the CDR3, the DNA is TGTGCCAGCAGTTATCTGGGACAGGGGGCGAGAGAGCAGTACTTC. Its translation: CASSYLGQGAREQYF.

By sample share, this clonotype is medium-sized. J is TRBJ1-5 and V is TRBV20-1; D is perhaps TRBD1 (6 bases). The germline gives CDR1 DFQATT, CDR2 SNEGSKA (reference sequence). The CDR3 has 12 residues. The ends were cut back, 5 bases at V and 5 bases at J, with 10 bases in the middle. Here the CDR3 DNA reads TGCAGTGCTGGAGGGGGGGATCAGCCCCAGCATTTT. It specifies CSAGGGDQPQHF.

This clonotype was seen repeatedly, ten times or more. One end of the junction varies from germline; a read error may be responsible. The genes are TRBV10-3 and TRBJ1-1; 7 bases match TRBD1. Germline V gene data show CDR1 as ENHRY and CDR2 as SYGVKD. This CDR3 comprises 15 residues. CDR3 amino acids: CAISESTGSGTEVFF. DNA for the CDR3: TGTGCCATCAGTGAGTCGACAGGGTCGGGCACTGAAGTTTTCTTT.

This clonotype was seen only a few times. V usage is TRBV12-3 or TRBV12-4 and J usage is TRBJ1-1; perhaps TRBD1 as D (6 bases). The CDR3 contains 14 residues. V dropped 8 bases and J dropped 0 bases, with 13 bases sitting between them. The CDR3 here is CASGITGLNTEAFF. CDR3 coding DNA: TGTGCCAGCGGAATTACAGGGCTGAACACTGAAGCTTTCTTT.

At least ten counts were recorded for this clonotype. The V gene is TRBV2, the J gene TRBJ2-7, with 7 bases matching TRBD1. CDR3 size: 13 residues. Trimming at V came to 6 bases and at J to 2 bases, leaving 4 bases not matched to a gene. The V gene's germline CDR1 is SNHLY and CDR2 FYNNEI. For the CDR3, the DNA is TGTGCCAGCAGGGGGGACAGCGCCTACGAGCAGTACTTC. Its translation is CASRGDSAYEQYF.

Many counts were recorded for this clonotype. The genes are TRBV20-1 and TRBJ1-6, with D hard to call. This CDR3 has 17 residues. Trimming took 0 bases from V and 9 from J, leaving 21 bases between them. Germline-derived CDR1 and CDR2 are DFQATT and SNEGSKA (reference sequence). Here the CDR3 reads CSARDPSVGVWVSPLHF. The CDR3 DNA sequence: TGCAGTGCTAGAGATCCGTCGGTTGGGGTGTGGGTTTCACCCCTCCACTTT.